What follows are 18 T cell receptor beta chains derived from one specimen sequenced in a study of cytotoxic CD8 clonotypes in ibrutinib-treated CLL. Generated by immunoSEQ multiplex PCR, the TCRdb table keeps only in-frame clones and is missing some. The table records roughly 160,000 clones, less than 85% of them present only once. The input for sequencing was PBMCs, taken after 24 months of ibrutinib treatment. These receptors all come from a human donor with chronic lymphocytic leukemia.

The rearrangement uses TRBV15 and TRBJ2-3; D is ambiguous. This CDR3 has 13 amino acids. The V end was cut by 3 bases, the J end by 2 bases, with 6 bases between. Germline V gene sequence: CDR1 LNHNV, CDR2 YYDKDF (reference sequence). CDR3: CATSSWATDTQYF. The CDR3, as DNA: TGTGCCACCAGCAGCTGGGCCACAGATACGCAGTATTTT.

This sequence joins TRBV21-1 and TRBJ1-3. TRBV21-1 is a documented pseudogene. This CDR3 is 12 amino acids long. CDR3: CEWGGSGNTIYF. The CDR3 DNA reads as TGTGAGTGGGGTGGGTCTGGAAACACCATATATTTT.

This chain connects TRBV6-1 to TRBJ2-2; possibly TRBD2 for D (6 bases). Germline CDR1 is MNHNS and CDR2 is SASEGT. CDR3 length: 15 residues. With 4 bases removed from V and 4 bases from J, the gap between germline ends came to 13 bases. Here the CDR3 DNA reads TGTGCCAGCAGTGTCTGGGAGGAGAGCACCGGGGAGCTGTTTTTT. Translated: CASSVWEESTGELFF.

The CDR3 here is CASSLSQGSGANVLTF. The CDR3 DNA reads as TGTGCCAGCTCACTTTCACAGGGATCTGGGGCCAACGTCCTGACTTTC. The chain couples TRBV18 to TRBJ2-6; D is perhaps TRBD1 (6 bases). V was clipped by 4 bases and J by 1 base, with 11 bases between them. Germline V gene lookup returns CDR1 KGHSH and CDR2 LQKENI. This CDR3 spans 16 amino acids.

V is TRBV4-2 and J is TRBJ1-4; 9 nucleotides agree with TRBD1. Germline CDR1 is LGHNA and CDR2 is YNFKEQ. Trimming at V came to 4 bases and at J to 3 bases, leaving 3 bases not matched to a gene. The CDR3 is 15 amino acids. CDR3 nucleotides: TGTGCCAGCAGCCGGACAGGGGCGGCTAATGAAAAACTGTTTTTT. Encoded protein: CASSRTGAANEKLFF.

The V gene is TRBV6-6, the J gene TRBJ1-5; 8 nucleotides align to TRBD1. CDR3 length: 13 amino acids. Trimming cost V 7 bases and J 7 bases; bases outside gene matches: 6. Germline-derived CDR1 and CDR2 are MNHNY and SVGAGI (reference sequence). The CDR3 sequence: CASMDRVGQPQHF. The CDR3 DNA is TGTGCCAGCATGGACAGGGTGGGCCAGCCCCAGCATTTT.

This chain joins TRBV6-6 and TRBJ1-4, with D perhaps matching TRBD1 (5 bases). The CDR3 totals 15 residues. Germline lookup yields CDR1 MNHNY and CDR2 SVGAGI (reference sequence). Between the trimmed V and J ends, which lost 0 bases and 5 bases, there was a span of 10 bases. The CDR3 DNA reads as TGTGCCAGCAGTTACTCCCGGGGGGGAAATGAAAAACTGTTTTTT. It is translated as CASSYSRGGNEKLFF.

Written as DNA, the CDR3 is TGTGCCAGCAGCCCGCGGTGGGGTAGCACTGAAGCTTTCTTT. The encoded protein is CASSPRWGSTEAFF. The chain joins TRBV5-8 to TRBJ1-1; D uncertain. Germline V lookup: CDR1 SGHTS, CDR2 YDEGEE. V shed 4 bases and J shed 4 bases, with 14 bases lying between them. The CDR3 consists of 14 residues.

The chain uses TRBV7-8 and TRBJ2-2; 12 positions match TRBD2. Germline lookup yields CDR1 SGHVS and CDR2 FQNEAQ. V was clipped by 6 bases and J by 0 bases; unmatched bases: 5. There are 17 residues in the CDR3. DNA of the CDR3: TGTGCCAGCAGTCGTCTAGCGGGGGGGCCGAACACCGGGGAGCTGTTTTTT. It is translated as CASSRLAGGPNTGELFF.

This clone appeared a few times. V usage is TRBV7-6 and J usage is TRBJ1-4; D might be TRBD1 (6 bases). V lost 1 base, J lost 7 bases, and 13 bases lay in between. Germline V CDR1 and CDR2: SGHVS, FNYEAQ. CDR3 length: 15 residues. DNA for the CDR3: TGTGCCAGCAGCTTAGTCATGGGGGCGGGTGAAAAACTGTTTTTT. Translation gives CASSLVMGAGEKLFF.

The chain's CDR3 is CASSWPSGGINYGYTF. For the CDR3, the DNA is TGTGCCAGCAGCTGGCCTTCTGGGGGGATCAACTATGGCTACACCTTC. The rearrangement joins TRBV7-9 to TRBJ1-2, with D possibly matching TRBD1 (5 bases). Germline V gene data show CDR1 as SEHNR and CDR2 as FQNEAQ (reference sequence). The CDR3 has 16 amino acids. Trimming took off 4 bases at V and 2 bases at J, with 17 bases between the two ends.

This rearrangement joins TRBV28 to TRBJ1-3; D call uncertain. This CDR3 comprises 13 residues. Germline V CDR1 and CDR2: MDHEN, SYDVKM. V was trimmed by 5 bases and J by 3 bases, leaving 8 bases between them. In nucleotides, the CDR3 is TGTGCCAGCAGTCCCCTCGATGGAAACACCATATATTTT. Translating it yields CASSPLDGNTIYF.

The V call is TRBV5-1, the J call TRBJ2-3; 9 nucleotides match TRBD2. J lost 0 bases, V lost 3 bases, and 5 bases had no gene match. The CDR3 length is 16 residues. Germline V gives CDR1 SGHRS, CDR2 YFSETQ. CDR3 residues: CASSSGTSQSTDTQYF. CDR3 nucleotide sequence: TGCGCCAGCAGCTCGGGGACTAGCCAAAGCACAGATACGCAGTATTTT. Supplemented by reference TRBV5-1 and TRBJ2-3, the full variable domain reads KAGVTQTPRYLIKTRGQQVTLSCSPISGHRSVSWYQQTPGQGLQFLFEYFSETQRNKGNFPGRFSGRQFSNSRSEMNVSTLELGDSALYLCASSSGTSQSTDTQYFGPGTRLTVL.

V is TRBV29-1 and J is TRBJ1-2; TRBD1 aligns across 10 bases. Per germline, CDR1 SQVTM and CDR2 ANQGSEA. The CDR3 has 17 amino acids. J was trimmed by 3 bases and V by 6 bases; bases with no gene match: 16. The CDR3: CSVSSGTGEVVDYGYTF. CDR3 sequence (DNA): TGCAGCGTATCCTCCGGGACAGGGGAGGTGGTGGACTATGGCTACACCTTC. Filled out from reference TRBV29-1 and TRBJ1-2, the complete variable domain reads SAVISQKPSRDICQRGTSLTIQCQVDSQVTMMFWYRQQPGQSLTLIATANQGSEATYESGFVIDKFPISRPNLTFSTLTVSNMSPEDSSIYLCSVSSGTGEVVDYGYTFGSGTRLTVV.

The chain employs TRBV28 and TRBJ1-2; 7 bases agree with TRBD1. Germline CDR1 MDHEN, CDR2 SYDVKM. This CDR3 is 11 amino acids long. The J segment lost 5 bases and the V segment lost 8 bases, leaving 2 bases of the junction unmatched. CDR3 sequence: CASQQGYGYTF. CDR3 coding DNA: TGTGCCAGCCAACAGGGGTATGGCTACACCTTC.

CDR3 sequence reads: CASTPQGSGELFF. The CDR3 DNA follows: TGTGCCAGCACCCCGCAGGGATCCGGGGAGCTGTTTTTT. The V call is TRBV25-1, the J call TRBJ2-2; tentative D call: TRBD1 (5 bases). This CDR3 spans 13 amino acids. V lost 7 bases and J 6 bases, leaving 12 bases between the germline ends. Germline V gene sequence: CDR1 MGHDK, CDR2 SYGVNS.

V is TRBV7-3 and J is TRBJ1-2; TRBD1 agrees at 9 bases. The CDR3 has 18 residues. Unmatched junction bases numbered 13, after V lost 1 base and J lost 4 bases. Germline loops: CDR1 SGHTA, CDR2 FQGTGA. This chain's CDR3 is CASSLRIGQGRDFYGYTF. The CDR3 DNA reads TGTGCCAGCAGCTTAAGGATCGGACAGGGGCGAGACTTCTATGGCTACACCTTC.

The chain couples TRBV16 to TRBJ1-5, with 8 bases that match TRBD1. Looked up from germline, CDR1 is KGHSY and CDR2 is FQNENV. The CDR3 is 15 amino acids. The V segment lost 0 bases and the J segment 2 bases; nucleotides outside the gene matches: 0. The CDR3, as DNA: TGTGCCAGCAGCCAATCCAGGGGGCGCAATCAGCCCCAGCATTTT. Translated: CASSQSRGRNQPQHF. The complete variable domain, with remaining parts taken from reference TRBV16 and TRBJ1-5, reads GEEVAQTPKHLVRGEGQKAKLYCAPIKGHSYVFWYQQVLKNEFKFLISFQNENVFDETGMPKERFSAKCLPNSPCSLEIQATKLEDSAVYFCASSQSRGRNQPQHFGDGTRLSIL.